This passage covers 29 T cell receptor beta chains from one sample sequenced in a study of beta chain features in type 1 diabetes (dated by TCRdb to 2016 to 2019). Library construction relied on the immunoSEQ multiplex PCR assay. The High Capacity cDNA Reverse Transcription Kit was used to reverse transcribe all of the isolated RNA, meaning that expressed TCRB transcripts were what got sequenced. TCRdb provides this immuneACCESS table in a form limited to in-frame rearrangements. Some clones are lacking; in checked studies, under half of them reflect an unresolved V gene, and why the rest are absent is not known. The sample profile shows 120,000 to 150,000 clones; 6.9% of them were found once. In total, the top ten clones hold about 1.5% of the sample. What was sequenced was central memory CD4+ T cells from blood. These receptors were taken from a woman in her 30s in good health.

This rearrangement joins TRBV15 to TRBJ2-5; TRBD2 aligns across 15 bases. This CDR3 contains 18 residues. Trimming at V came to 3 bases and at J to 4 bases, leaving 9 bases not matched to a gene. CDR1 LNHNV and CDR2 YYDKDF come from the germline V gene (reference sequence). CDR3 loop: CATSREGGLAGGAETQYF. CDR3 nucleotide sequence: TGTGCCACCAGCAGGGAAGGTGGACTAGCGGGAGGGGCAGAGACCCAGTACTTC.

This clone has just a few counts. V gene TRBV7-2 combines with J gene TRBJ2-3; 8 bases are shared with TRBD2. The germline V gene encodes CDR1 SGHTA and CDR2 FQGNSA. The CDR3 covers 16 residues. Trimming at V came to 1 base and at J to 0 bases, leaving 3 bases not matched to a gene. The CDR3 DNA follows: TGTGCCAGCAGCTTAGTAGCGGGACACAGCACAGATACGCAGTATTTT. Translated, it gives CASSLVAGHSTDTQYF.

This clone has only a few counts. The CDR3 nucleotides read TGTGCCAGCAGCTTAATTGTGACAGGGGCTATGAGCGAGCAGTACTTC. As protein: CASSLIVTGAMSEQYF. The chain combines TRBV11-2 with TRBJ2-7, with 8 bases lining up with TRBD1. The CDR3 has 16 amino acids. In germline, CDR1 is SGHAT, CDR2 FQNNGV. V shed 2 bases and J 6 bases; nucleotides not matched to a gene: 12.

This clone occurred a few times. The CDR3 DNA reads TGTGCCAGCAGTGAACAACAGGGGAGGCAGACCCAGTACTTC. Amino acids: CASSEQQGRQTQYF. V gene TRBV25-1 combines with J gene TRBJ2-5, with D perhaps TRBD1 (7 bases). Germline lookup yields CDR1 MGHDK and CDR2 SYGVNS. The CDR3 has 14 residues. The germline V and J ends were trimmed by 2 bases and 6 bases, with 13 bases remaining between them.

This clone has only a few counts. The identical CDR3 is also encoded by other nucleotide sequences in the sample. The chain employs TRBV7-2 and TRBJ2-7; 12 bases agree with TRBD2. The length of the CDR3 is 15 residues. Trimming cost V 4 bases and J 1 base; bases outside gene matches: 2. Looked up from germline, CDR1 is SGHTA and CDR2 is FQGNSA. CDR3 amino acids: CASSSLAGGSYEQYF. In DNA form, the CDR3 reads TGTGCCAGCAGCTCACTAGCGGGAGGATCCTACGAGCAGTACTTC.

The rearrangement uses TRBV9 and TRBJ2-1; TRBD2 agrees at 8 bases. Germline V gene sequence: CDR1 SGDLS, CDR2 YYNGEE. Losses at the gene ends were 4 bases for V and 7 bases for J; bases not matched to a gene: 7. The CDR3 length is 14 residues. CDR3 residues: CASSPSGRENEQFF. CDR3 nucleotide sequence: TGTGCCAGCAGCCCCAGCGGGAGAGAAAATGAGCAGTTCTTC.

V is TRBV5-4 and J is TRBJ2-1; 12 bases are shared with TRBD2. The CDR3 is 17 amino acids. Germline V gene sequence: CDR1 SGHNT, CDR2 YYREEE (reference sequence). Trimming removed 4 bases from V and 6 bases from J; junction bases left unmatched: 11. The CDR3 region is CASSQLGLAGNVNEQFF. The CDR3 DNA reads as TGTGCCAGCAGCCAACTTGGACTAGCGGGGAACGTCAATGAGCAGTTCTTC.

This clone has more than one count but fewer than ten. This CDR3 is CASSLALEDGYTF. Written as DNA, the CDR3 is TGTGCCAGCAGCTTAGCCCTAGAGGATGGCTACACCTTC. This chain connects TRBV7-2 to TRBJ1-2; D is unclear. Germline loops: CDR1 SGHTA, CDR2 FQGNSA. The germline V and J ends were trimmed by 0 bases and 6 bases, with 8 bases remaining between them. This CDR3 contains 13 residues.

This clone was seen a few times. The genes are TRBV7-3 and TRBJ2-7; TRBD1 matches 7 bases. CDR3 length: 14 residues. V gave up 5 bases and J gave up 0 bases; unmatched junction bases: 4. Per germline, CDR1 SGHTA and CDR2 FQGTGA. For the CDR3, the DNA is TGTGCCAGCAGCCCAAACAGGGGCTCCTACGAGCAGTACTTC. This codes for CASSPNRGSYEQYF. Using reference TRBV7-3 and TRBJ2-7 for the parts outside the CDR3, the full variable domain is GAGVSQTPSNKVTEKGKYVELRCDPISGHTALYWYRQSLGQGPEFLIYFQGTGAADDSGLPNDRFFAVRPEGSVSTLKIQRTERGDSAVYLCASSPNRGSYEQYFGPGTRLTVT.

The chain couples TRBV7-2 to TRBJ1-5, with 7 bases fitting TRBD1. Germline trimming cut 3 bases from V and 4 bases from J; bases unmatched to any gene: 6. Germline V gives CDR1 SGHTA, CDR2 FQGNSA. The CDR3 is 15 amino acids. The chain's CDR3 is CASSFRGGWNQPQHF. CDR3 in DNA: TGTGCCAGCAGCTTTAGAGGGGGCTGGAATCAGCCCCAGCATTTT.

The table lists this clone with many counts. This chain uses TRBV7-3 with TRBJ1-1, with TRBD1 as a possible D gene (6 bases). Per the germline V gene, CDR1 is SGHTA and CDR2 is FQGTGA. V was clipped by 4 bases and J by 1 base, with 7 bases between them. The CDR3 loop spans 13 amino acids. The CDR3 DNA reads TGTGCCAGCAGCTGGACAGCGAACACTGAAGCTTTCTTT. Translated, it gives CASSWTANTEAFF.

The chain couples TRBV5-6 to TRBJ2-7; D ambiguous. The V gene's germline CDR1 is SGHDT and CDR2 YYEEEE. This CDR3 contains 13 residues. V lost 0 bases to trimming and J lost 6 bases, with 10 bases between them. This CDR3 is CASSLVPGAEQYF. For the CDR3, the DNA is TGTGCCAGCAGCTTGGTGCCGGGTGCCGAGCAGTACTTC.

In this sample, this clone turned up a few times. This sample also contains other DNA sequences that code for the same CDR3. This chain uses TRBV7-3 with TRBJ2-2, with 10 bases matching TRBD2. V lost 2 bases to trimming and J lost 2 bases; unmatched junction nucleotides: 5. CDR3 length: 17 amino acids. The germline V gene encodes CDR1 SGHTA and CDR2 FQGTGA. The CDR3 DNA is TGTGCCAGCAGCTTAGGGCTAGCGGGAGCTAACACCGGGGAGCTGTTTTTT. Its translation: CASSLGLAGANTGELFF.

This clone was recorded a few times. The chain employs TRBV7-2 and TRBJ1-5, with a tentative D call TRBD1 (6 bases). Germline V gives CDR1 SGHTA, CDR2 FQGNSA. The V end lost 4 bases, the J end lost 4 bases, and 8 bases lay between the germline ends. The CDR3 has 13 residues. CDR3 bases: TGTGCCAGCAGCTCCGACAGGAATCAGCCCCAGCATTTT. Protein product: CASSSDRNQPQHF.

This clone showed up just a few times. The chain couples TRBV9 to TRBJ2-5, with D perhaps matching TRBD2 (5 bases). V gave up 0 bases and J gave up 4 bases, with 10 bases separating them. The CDR3 covers 14 residues. Germline V gene data show CDR1 as SGDLS and CDR2 as YYNGEE. CDR3 sequence reads: CASSVVGSRETQYF. CDR3 nucleotide sequence: TGTGCCAGCAGCGTAGTAGGGAGTCGAGAGACCCAGTACTTC.

This clone was seen repeatedly, ten times or more. This chain uses TRBV10-3 with TRBJ1-1; 7 positions agree with TRBD1. The ends lost 3 bases at V and 0 bases at J; junction bases unmatched: 4. The germline CDR1 and CDR2 sequences are ENHRY and SYGVKD. This CDR3 comprises 15 residues. The CDR3: CAISDRDSLNTEAFF. In DNA form, the CDR3 reads TGTGCCATCAGTGACCGGGACAGCTTGAACACTGAAGCTTTCTTT.

This clone has more than one count but fewer than ten. The chain is built from TRBV5-4 and TRBJ2-3; 7 positions agree with TRBD2. CDR1 is SGHNT, CDR2 YYREEE, per germline (reference sequence). Trimming took 3 bases from V and 3 from J; bases not matched to a gene: 1. The CDR3 sequence is 13 residues long. CDR3 in amino acids: CASSSGGTDTQYF. CDR3 nucleotide sequence: TGTGCCAGCAGCTCGGGGGGTACAGATACGCAGTATTTT.

The chain recombines TRBV7-8 with TRBJ2-2, with 9 bases fitting TRBD2. The CDR3 spans 16 residues. Germline V gene data show CDR1 as SGHVS and CDR2 as FQNEAQ. Trimming at V came to 4 bases and at J to 1 base, leaving 4 bases not matched to a gene. The CDR3 nucleotides are TGTGCCAGCAGCTCAACGACTAGCGGGAACACCGGGGAGCTGTTTTTT. It specifies CASSSTTSGNTGELFF.

The chain is built from TRBV27 and TRBJ2-6; TRBD1 agrees at 10 bases. The ends lost 5 bases at V and 1 base at J; junction bases unmatched: 8. CDR3 length equals 18 residues. CDR1 is MNHEY and CDR2 is SMNVEV in the germline V gene (reference sequence). In DNA form, the CDR3 reads TGTGCCAGCAGTCACCGGGACAGGGGTATTTCTGGGGCCAACGTCCTGACTTTC. Translated: CASSHRDRGISGANVLTF. Full variable domain (outside the CDR3, taken from reference TRBV27 and TRBJ2-6): EAQVTQNPRYLITVTGKKLTVTCSQNMNHEYMSWYRQDPGLGLRQIYYSMNVEVTDKGDVPEGYKVSRKEKRNFPLILESPSPNQTSLYFCASSHRDRGISGANVLTFGAGSRLTVL.

This clone was counted a few times. This chain connects TRBV4-1 to TRBJ2-1, with D perhaps TRBD1 (6 bases). From germline, CDR1 is MGHRA and CDR2 YSYEKL. V was trimmed by 1 base and J by 8 bases, leaving 15 bases between them. CDR3 size: 15 residues. CDR3 nucleotides: TGCGCCAGCAGCCAAGGGGTCAGGGGAACAGATGAGCAGTTCTTC. Translated, it gives CASSQGVRGTDEQFF.

The rearrangement joins TRBV30 to TRBJ1-1; D is unclear. The CDR3 extends over 13 amino acids. CDR1 and CDR2 (germline): GTSNPN, SVGIG (reference sequence). The V end lost 0 bases, the J end lost 3 bases, and 8 bases lay between the germline ends. The CDR3 sequence: CAWSVQSDTEAFF. The CDR3 coding sequence is TGTGCCTGGAGTGTACAGTCCGACACTGAAGCTTTCTTT.

In its sample, this clone was seen a few times. The gene calls are TRBV7-9 and TRBJ2-1; 8 bases match TRBD1. V was clipped by 6 bases and J by 8 bases; unmatched bases: 9. This CDR3 is built from 14 residues. Germline values: CDR1 SEHNR, CDR2 FQNEAQ (reference sequence). CDR3 nucleotides: TGTGCCAGCAGAGTGTCAGGGGGCGTCTATGAGCAGTTCTTC. Translating gives CASRVSGGVYEQFF.

The J gene is TRBJ2-5, the V gene TRBV6-6, with a tentative D call TRBD2 (5 bases). This CDR3 comprises 13 residues. Trimming removed 7 bases from V and 5 bases from J, with 14 bases in between. The germline gives CDR1 MNHNY, CDR2 SVGAGI (reference sequence). The CDR3 bases are TGTGCCAGCACCCCCCGGGCTAGCGAGACCCAGTACTTC. This gives the protein CASTPRASETQYF.

The chain has TRBV7-9 and TRBJ1-1; tentative D call: TRBD1 (5 bases). V lost 5 bases and J lost 2, with 15 bases in between. Germline CDR1 SEHNR, CDR2 FQNEAQ (reference sequence). This CDR3 comprises 15 residues. DNA for the CDR3: TGTGCCAGCAGCCCCTGGCGGGGGACCAACACTGAAGCTTTCTTT. Translating it yields CASSPWRGTNTEAFF.

This clone was picked up a small number of times. This chain uses TRBV11-1 with TRBJ2-1, with a tentative D call TRBD1 (7 bases). CDR1 is SGHAT and CDR2 is FQDESV in the germline V gene (reference sequence). This CDR3 is built from 11 residues. Trimming took 4 bases from V and 13 from J, leaving 11 bases between them. The CDR3 is CASSSGGRQFF. Written as DNA, the CDR3 is TGTGCCAGCAGCTCAGGGGGGCGACAGTTCTTC. The full variable domain, rest sourced from reference TRBV11-1 and TRBJ2-1, is EAEVAQSPRYKITEKSQAVAFWCDPISGHATLYWYRQILGQGPELLVQFQDESVVDDSQLPKDRFSAERLKGVDSTLKIQPAELGDSAMYLCASSSGGRQFFGPGTRLTVL.

As to this clone: The germline gene is not matched at one end of the junction; a read error may be the cause. As DNA, the CDR3 is TGTGCCAGCAGTTTCTTTACGGGACAGGGACTAAGAGGTGAGGTCTTC. Protein: CASSFFTGQGLRGEVF. The V and J genes are TRBV28 and TRBJ2-1; 9 bases fit TRBD1. There are 16 residues in the CDR3. CDR1 is MDHEN and CDR2 is SYDVKM in the germline V gene.

This clone came up a few times. The chain joins TRBV18 to TRBJ2-6, with 14 bases that match TRBD2. Germline V CDR1 and CDR2: KGHSH, LQKENI. The V gene end was trimmed by 1 base and the J gene end by 3 bases; junction bases not matched to a gene: 5. This CDR3 comprises 19 residues. CDR3 sequence: CASSPLLTSGRVGANVLTF. Here the CDR3 DNA reads TGTGCCAGCTCACCACTTTTGACTAGCGGGAGGGTTGGGGCCAACGTCCTGACTTTC.

The chain combines TRBV19 with TRBJ2-7, with 9 bases aligning to TRBD1. The CDR3 totals 12 residues. Germline CDR1 reads LNHDA; CDR2 reads SQIVND (reference sequence). V lost 10 bases, J lost 4 bases, and 5 bases stayed unmatched. The CDR3 protein is CANRDRVYEQYF. The CDR3 nucleotides are TGTGCCAACCGGGACAGGGTTTACGAGCAGTACTTC.

This chain joins TRBV7-6 and TRBJ2-3, with 9 bases lining up with TRBD2. J gave up 5 bases and V 4 bases, and 10 bases lay outside the gene matches. The germline V gene has CDR1 SGHVS and CDR2 FNYEAQ. CDR3 length: 16 amino acids. The CDR3 DNA sequence: TGTGCCAGCAGCTCCCGGGTGGTGCGGGAGGGAGATACGCAGTATTTT. Its translation is CASSSRVVREGDTQYF.